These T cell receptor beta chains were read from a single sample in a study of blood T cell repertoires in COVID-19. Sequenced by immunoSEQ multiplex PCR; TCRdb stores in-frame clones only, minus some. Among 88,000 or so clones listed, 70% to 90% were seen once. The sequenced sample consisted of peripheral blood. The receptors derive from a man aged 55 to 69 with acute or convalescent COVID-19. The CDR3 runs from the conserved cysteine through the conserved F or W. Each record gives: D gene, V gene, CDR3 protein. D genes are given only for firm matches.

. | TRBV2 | CASSAGGSNQPQHF
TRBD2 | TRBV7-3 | CASSLRPGRRTYNEQFF
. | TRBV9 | CASSVQTSDTQYF
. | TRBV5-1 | CASSSTRSYNSPLHF
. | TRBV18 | CASSPPQGYTEAFF
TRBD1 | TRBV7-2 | CASSSGQAHDGYTF
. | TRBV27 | CASSPPQGRVRSQPQHF
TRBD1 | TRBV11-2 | CASSHGTANEKLFF
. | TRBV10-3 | CAIKREAQETQYF
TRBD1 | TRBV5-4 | CASSEGQGRNNSPLHF
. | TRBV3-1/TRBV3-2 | CASSQGRGTVSEQFF
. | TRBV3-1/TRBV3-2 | CASSQGGAGLGETQYF
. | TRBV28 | CASTQQNYGYTF
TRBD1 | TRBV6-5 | CASSPTGGNYEQYF
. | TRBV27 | CASTNRGNNSPLHF
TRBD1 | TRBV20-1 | CSAPSGQGQLF
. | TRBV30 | CAWSGQAGSPLHF
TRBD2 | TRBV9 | CASSVGLSVAGGSSYEQYF
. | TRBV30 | CAWSVSNRVQGYTF
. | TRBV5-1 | CASSPGTLGATEAFF
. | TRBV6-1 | CASSEERGVGPSTF
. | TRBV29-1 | CSALPAAAGEQYF
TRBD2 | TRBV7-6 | CASRRPAGGLANTGELFF
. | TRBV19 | CASNGGPPTDTQYF
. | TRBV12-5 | CASGLVPLGAYNEQFF
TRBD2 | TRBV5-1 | CASRRLAGGSSYNEQFF
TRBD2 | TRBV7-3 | CASSLGPLAGPFTNEQFF
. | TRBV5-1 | CASSSAPGLIWGELFF
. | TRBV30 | CAWSVGGEGYTF
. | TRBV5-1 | CASSVTPTDVMSNEKLFF
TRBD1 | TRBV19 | CASSMGSGGFTEAFF
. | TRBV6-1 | CASSDLLEGENYGYTF
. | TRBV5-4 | CASSLDHRSYEQYF
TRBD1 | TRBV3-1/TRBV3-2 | CASRWGTGTVNTEAFF
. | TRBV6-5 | CASSYSLASEQYF
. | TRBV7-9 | CASSLTSTIGPAGYGYTF
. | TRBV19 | CASSMPGRRSPLHF
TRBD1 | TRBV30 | CAWSDPQGFNEQFF
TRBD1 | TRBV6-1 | CASSVHPGQGLGEQFF
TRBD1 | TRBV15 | CATSTRGQGISSGANVLTF
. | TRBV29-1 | CSVGGKDYGYTF
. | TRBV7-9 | CASSSTRAFVESNQPQHF
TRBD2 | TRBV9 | CASSDNWGEGRIEQFF
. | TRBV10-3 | CAISEEGRARGTEAFF
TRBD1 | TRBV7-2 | CASSSRTGGAYGYTF
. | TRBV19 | CASSRRQGYEQYF
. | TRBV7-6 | CASSLSENTEAFF
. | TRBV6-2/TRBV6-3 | CASSYLGDRRDEQYF
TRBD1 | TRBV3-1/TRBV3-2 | CASSNQGAPMKATTAYEQYF
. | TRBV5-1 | CASSLDRGGSTEAFF
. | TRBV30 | CAWSVLLPGELFF
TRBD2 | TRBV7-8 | CASSYRTSGSGTDTQYF
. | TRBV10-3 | CAISEAGSGNTIYF
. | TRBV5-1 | CASSPGGANSPLHF
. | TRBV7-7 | CASSERAATNEKLFF
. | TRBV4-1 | CASSQGTVSGNTIYF
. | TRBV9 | CASSVVEGPYNEQFF
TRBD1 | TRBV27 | CASSRTTGGVSGNTIYF
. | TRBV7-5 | CARSPQPGLGTYEQYF